Sequencing of this TCR beta chain was carried out in a study of T cell repertoires in cytomegalovirus infection. Study background: Public TCR beta signatures marked donors with CMV infection and the matching HLA. Findings of the study overall: Clonotypes of TCR beta that were HLA-C-restricted and CMV-specific dominated the ex vivo response.

TCRdb reprocessed the reads via MiXCR and lists one record per CDR3 protein. The sample has hundreds of thousands of distinct CDR3 sequences, roughly 15% seen once. Note on this clonotype: No antigen is known for it.

Specimen: PBMCs. This clonotype was sampled from a human donor in good health (CMV status not recorded). Some clones in this sample may be carry-over from other donors' samples.

CDR3 DNA sequence: TGCAGTGCTAGAGAGAGTATTTCGAACACCGGGGAGCTGTTTTTT. It is translated as CSARESISNTGELFF. The chain combines TRBV20-1 with TRBJ2-2; D gene uncertain. The V and J ends lost 0 bases and 0 bases respectively, with 8 bases between them. CDR1 is DFQATT, CDR2 SNEGSKA, per germline (reference sequence). There are 15 residues in the CDR3.